This note documents a single T cell receptor (beta chain) sequence. Using immunoSEQ multiplex PCR, the repertoire was profiled, and TCRdb retains in-frame clones only, with some absent. The profile shows more than 250,000 clones, roughly 85% of them singletons. This CDR3 is 15 amino acids long. The germline V gene encodes CDR1 LGHNA and CDR2 YSLEER. V was pared by 3 bases and J by 2 bases, with 4 bases of the junction left unmatched. This sample was included in a study of cytomegalovirus exposure and HLA in healthy donors. Sequencing was carried out using PBMCs. This TCR was recovered from a woman between 18 and 29 years old in good health and CMV-seronegative. This rearrangement joins TRBV4-3 to TRBJ2-3; 8 nucleotides align to TRBD2. The CDR3 DNA follows: TGCGCCAGCAGCCAGTTAGCGGGGCCCACAGATACGCAGTATTTT. It is translated as CASSQLAGPTDTQYF.